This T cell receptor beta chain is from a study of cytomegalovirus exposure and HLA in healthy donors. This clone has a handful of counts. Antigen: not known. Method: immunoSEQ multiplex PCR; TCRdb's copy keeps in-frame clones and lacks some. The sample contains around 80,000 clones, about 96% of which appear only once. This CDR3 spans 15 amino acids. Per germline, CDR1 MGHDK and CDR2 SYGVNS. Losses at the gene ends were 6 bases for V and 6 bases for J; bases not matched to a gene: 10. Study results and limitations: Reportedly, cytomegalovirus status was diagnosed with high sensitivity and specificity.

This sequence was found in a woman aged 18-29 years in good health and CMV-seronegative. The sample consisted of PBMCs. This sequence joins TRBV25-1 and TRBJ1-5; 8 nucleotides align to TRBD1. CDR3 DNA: TGTGCCAGCAGGGAGCAGGGGGCTTCGATTCAGCCCCAGCATTTT. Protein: CASREQGASIQPQHF.